This entry lists 4 T cell receptor beta chains sequenced from one sample in a study of blood T cell repertoires in COVID-19. Libraries were prepared by immunoSEQ multiplex PCR; TCRdb keeps only in-frame clonotypes and omits some of them. The sample contains about 210,000 clones, roughly 84% of which appear only once. The sample consisted of PBMCs or T cells enriched from blood (not recorded which). The receptors here all came from a man aged 25-45 years in a cohort exposed to, infected with or recovered from COVID-19 (not recorded which).

The genes are TRBV28 and TRBJ2-7; D gene uncertain. The CDR3 length is 12 residues. V dropped 3 bases and J dropped 0 bases, with 3 bases sitting between them. CDR1 MDHEN and CDR2 SYDVKM come from the germline V gene. CDR3 in amino acids: CASSFSSYEQYF. The CDR3 bases are TGTGCCAGCAGTTTCAGCTCCTACGAGCAGTACTTC. Full variable domain (remainder filled in from reference TRBV28 and TRBJ2-7): DVKVTQSSRYLVKRTGEKVFLECVQDMDHENMFWYRQDPGLGLRLIYFSYDVKMKEKGDIPEGYSVSREKKERFSLILESASTNQTSMYLCASSFSSYEQYFGPGTRLTVT.

V is TRBV27 and J is TRBJ1-2, with a weak D call TRBD1 (5 bases). Trimming removed 5 bases at V and 9 bases at J, with 22 bases between. Germline V gene data show CDR1 as MNHEY and CDR2 as SMNVEV (reference sequence). This CDR3 is built from 15 residues. This CDR3 is CASSPPGGARGSYTF. The CDR3 DNA reads TGTGCCAGCAGTCCCCCGGGAGGGGCCCGCGGTAGCTACACCTTC.

This clone has just one count. DNA of the CDR3: TGTGCCACCAGTGAACCAGCGACAGGGAAAGAGACCCAGTACTTC. This gives the protein CATSEPATGKETQYF. The chain links TRBV24-1 to TRBJ2-5, with TRBD1 identical over 7 bases. Germline trimming cut 4 bases from V and 3 bases from J; bases unmatched to any gene: 7. This CDR3 has 15 amino acids. CDR1 KGHDR and CDR2 SFDVKD come from the germline V gene.

This clone was recorded only once. This chain connects TRBV25-1 to TRBJ2-7, with D perhaps matching TRBD2 (6 bases). Looked up from germline, CDR1 is MGHDK and CDR2 is SYGVNS. Deletions cut 6 bases from V and 6 bases from J, with 12 bases between. CDR3 length: 12 amino acids. The CDR3, as DNA: TGTGCCAGCAGGGAGGGCTTCGGCGAGCAGTACTTC. It codes for CASREGFGEQYF.